The present T cell receptor (beta chain) was sequenced within a study of beta chain features in type 1 diabetes. At the level of the study: Regarding age, gender and cell yields, patients proved similar to healthy donors. Overall study findings and caveats: Researchers report that Type 1 diabetes patients had moderately but significantly shorter TCRB CDR3s across all four CD4+ subsets.

A CD45RO/CCR7/CD25/CD127/CD95/CD27 panel sorted naive, central memory, regulatory and stem cell-like memory CD4+ cells. In this sample, this clone turned up a few times. Its antigen is undetermined. Expressed TCRB transcripts were sequenced because the isolated RNA had all been reverse transcribed beforehand. Some 4 million reads were obtained on average from naive, central memory and regulatory T cell samples. TCRdb keeps only in-frame clones here, not all; method: immunoSEQ multiplex PCR. The sample has 400,000 or so clones, over 9.5% seen once. This CDR3 region has 15 residues. The germline V gene encodes CDR1 MGHRA and CDR2 YSYEKL. V was shortened by 5 bases and J by 0 bases, with 10 bases between the two germline ends.

V and J are TRBV4-1 and TRBJ1-4; possibly TRBD1 for D (5 bases). The specimen was naive CD4+ T cells from blood. The TCR originated in a woman between 18 and 29 years old with type 1 diabetes. The CDR3 loop reads CASSRLGATNEKLFF. The CDR3 DNA reads as TGCGCCAGCAGCAGGTTAGGGGCAACTAATGAAAAACTGTTTTTT.